What follows are 21 T cell receptor beta chains derived from one specimen sequenced in a study of beta chain features in type 1 diabetes. Expressed TCRB transcripts got sequenced, as all isolated RNA was reverse transcribed. Data came from immunoSEQ multiplex PCR; TCRdb stores just in-frame clones and leaves some out. The table lists 70,000 to 95,000 clones, about a third of them singletons, with 0.4% to 0.55% in the top ten. Sequencing used stem cell memory CD4+ T cells from blood. These receptors originate from a woman aged 18-29 years in good health.

This clone was seen only a few times. The CDR3 DNA is TGTGCCAGCAGCCGATTAGGGGATAGGACTAGAATAGATACGCAGTATTTT. Amino acids: CASSRLGDRTRIDTQYF. The rearrangement uses TRBV5-4 and TRBJ2-3; 7 bases align to TRBD2. CDR1 is SGHNT and CDR2 is YYREEE in the germline V gene (reference sequence). The CDR3 has 17 amino acids. V was clipped by 4 bases and J by 5 bases; unmatched bases: 16.

V usage is TRBV5-1 and J usage is TRBJ1-5; no clear D gene. The germline V gene encodes CDR1 SGHRS and CDR2 YFSETQ. The CDR3 runs 14 residues. V lost 1 base and J lost 8, with 13 bases in between. CDR3 nucleotides: TGCGCCAGCAGCTTGCAAGCCGGAGAGGAGCCCCAGCATTTT. Protein: CASSLQAGEEPQHF.

V is TRBV5-1 and J is TRBJ2-5; 7 bases align to TRBD1. Germline CDR1 reads SGHRS; CDR2 reads YFSETQ. This CDR3 has 14 amino acids. V lost 4 bases to trimming and J lost 1 base; unmatched junction nucleotides: 4. The CDR3 DNA sequence: TGCGCCAGCAGCGTAGGGGACAGCCAAGAGACCCAGTACTTC. This codes for CASSVGDSQETQYF.

This clone was seen a few times. The chain employs TRBV10-3 and TRBJ1-2; no definite D call. The V and J ends lost 2 bases and 5 bases respectively, with 6 bases between them. The CDR3 runs 12 residues. CDR1 is ENHRY, CDR2 SYGVKD, per germline. CDR3 bases: TGTGCCATCAGTGAGGCACAATATGGCTACACCTTC. As protein: CAISEAQYGYTF.

The V and J genes are TRBV11-2 and TRBJ2-5, with D possibly being TRBD2 (6 bases). This CDR3 is built from 15 residues. Looked up from germline, CDR1 is SGHAT and CDR2 is FQNNGV. Deletions cut 4 bases from V and 2 bases from J, with 14 bases between. The CDR3 DNA reads as TGTGCCAGCAGCTCTTCGGGGAGGCGGCAAGAGACCCAGTACTTC. It is translated as CASSSSGRRQETQYF.

This clone was seen more than once but under ten times. The chain carries TRBV30 and TRBJ2-2; maybe TRBD2 (6 bases). The V end was cut by 4 bases, the J end by 2 bases, with 14 bases between. The germline V gene has CDR1 GTSNPN and CDR2 SVGIG (reference sequence). The CDR3 length is 15 residues. The CDR3 reads CAWKDGRTNTGELFF. In DNA, the CDR3 is TGTGCCTGGAAAGACGGGAGAACCAACACCGGGGAGCTGTTTTTT.

In its sample, this clone was seen a few times. The rearrangement links TRBV19 to TRBJ1-2; no reliable D call. The V gene's germline CDR1 is LNHDA and CDR2 SQIVND (reference sequence). Deletions cut 6 bases from V and 4 bases from J, with 9 bases between. CDR3 size: 12 residues. The CDR3, as DNA: TGTGCCAGTAGGCAGCGCCGCTATGGCTACACCTTC. Translated: CASRQRRYGYTF.

V gene TRBV7-2 combines with J gene TRBJ2-4, with TRBD1 as a possible D gene (6 bases). V was shortened by 5 bases and J by 10 bases, with 15 bases between the two germline ends. The CDR3 length is 13 residues. The V gene's germline CDR1 is SGHTA and CDR2 FQGNSA. CDR3 sequence reads: CASSQGGDRIQYF. The CDR3, as DNA: TGTGCCAGCAGCCAAGGGGGAGACAGAATTCAGTACTTC.

The chain employs TRBV5-4 and TRBJ2-5; D perhaps matches TRBD1 (5 bases). This CDR3 has 14 amino acids. Germline assignment: CDR1 SGHNT and CDR2 YYREEE (reference sequence). Trimming pared 4 bases from V and 3 bases from J, leaving 13 bases between. CDR3 sequence reads: CASSMQGAEETQYF. The CDR3 DNA reads TGTGCCAGCAGCATGCAAGGGGCGGAAGAGACCCAGTACTTC.

The chain employs TRBV4-1 and TRBJ2-7; 9 bases are a match to TRBD1. Germline V gives CDR1 MGHRA, CDR2 YSYEKL. The CDR3 runs to 15 residues. V gave up 3 bases and J gave up 3 bases; unmatched junction bases: 6. The CDR3 here is CASSQGDRAVYEQYF. The DNA for the CDR3 is TGCGCCAGCAGCCAGGGGGACAGGGCGGTCTACGAGCAGTACTTC.

The V call is TRBV19, the J call TRBJ2-2; D perhaps matches TRBD2 (5 bases). Trimming left V 6 bases short and J 5 bases short, with 16 bases between. This CDR3 region has 15 residues. Germline loops: CDR1 LNHDA, CDR2 SQIVND (reference sequence). CDR3 loop: CASRLEGRGTGELFF. For the CDR3, the DNA is TGTGCCAGTAGGCTTGAGGGCCGAGGAACCGGGGAGCTGTTTTTT.

There are a few counts of this clone. The chain couples TRBV29-1 to TRBJ1-5; D gene uncertain. The CDR3 is 13 residues long. Germline V CDR1 and CDR2: SQVTM, ANQGSEA. V lost 0 bases to trimming and J lost 3 bases, with 6 bases between them. CDR3 nucleotide sequence: TGCAGCGTTGAAGAAACAGCCAATCAGCCCCAGCATTTT. Its protein is CSVEETANQPQHF.

The sample holds a few counts of this clone. Other DNA sequences of this sample code for an identical CDR3. The rearrangement joins TRBV30 to TRBJ2-5, with unresolved D. Between the trimmed V and J ends, which lost 2 bases and 5 bases, there was a span of 6 bases. This CDR3 region has 11 residues. Looked up from germline, CDR1 is GTSNPN and CDR2 is SVGIG (reference sequence). The CDR3 is CAWSPSETQYF. CDR3 DNA: TGTGCCTGGAGTCCCTCGGAGACCCAGTACTTC.

The chain employs TRBV6-5 and TRBJ2-1; 13 nucleotides match TRBD2. Germline CDR1 reads MNHEY; CDR2 reads SVGAGI. J lost 5 bases, V lost 4 bases, and 2 bases had no gene match. This CDR3 region has 15 residues. CDR3 residues: CASSWTSGGNNEQFF. In DNA form, the CDR3 reads TGTGCCAGCAGTTGGACTAGCGGGGGCAACAATGAGCAGTTCTTC.

V is TRBV7-3 and J is TRBJ1-2; maybe TRBD1 (6 bases). V was clipped by 2 bases and J by 3 bases, with 13 bases between them. The V gene's germline CDR1 is SGHTA and CDR2 FQGTGA. The CDR3 has 15 amino acids. CDR3 DNA sequence: TGTGCCAGCAGCTTAGGGGGGGGCGATGACTATGGCTACACCTTC. Translating gives CASSLGGGDDYGYTF.

V gene TRBV29-1 combines with J gene TRBJ2-5, with D maybe TRBD1 (9 bases). The J call may not be correct, given that the DNA end is closer to TRBJ2-7. Per germline, CDR1 SQVTM and CDR2 ANQGSEA. The CDR3 totals 16 residues. The CDR3 protein is CSVQGNSGTGIYEQYF. The CDR3 DNA sequence: TGCAGCGTTCAAGGGAATAGCGGGACAGGGATCTACGAGCAGTACTTC.

This clone was seen a few times. The chain joins TRBV5-1 to TRBJ1-1, with D tentatively TRBD1 (6 bases). The CDR3 contains 13 residues. The germline CDR1 and CDR2 sequences are SGHRS and YFSETQ. V lost 2 bases and J 6 bases, leaving 11 bases between the germline ends. CDR3 loop: CASSLWEGAEAFF. The CDR3 DNA is TGCGCCAGCAGCTTATGGGAGGGGGCTGAAGCTTTCTTT.

This clone was seen a handful of times. J is TRBJ2-1 and V is TRBV7-2; a possible D gene is TRBD2 (6 bases). CDR1 and CDR2 from the germline V gene are SGHTA and FQGNSA. This CDR3 is 15 amino acids long. V lost 7 bases to trimming and J lost 0 bases, with 13 bases between them. The DNA for the CDR3 is TGTGCCAGCACAGGCGGGAAAATCTCCTACAATGAGCAGTTCTTC. This translates into CASTGGKISYNEQFF.

The rearrangement uses TRBV30 and TRBJ1-2, with D hard to call. The CDR3 spans 12 residues. CDR1 GTSNPN and CDR2 SVGIG come from the germline V gene (reference sequence). V was shortened by 5 bases and J by 2 bases, with 9 bases between the two germline ends. The CDR3: CAWGGRNYGYTF. CDR3 sequence (DNA): TGTGCCTGGGGAGGACGGAACTATGGCTACACCTTC.

This clone came up a few times. This chain uses TRBV9 with TRBJ1-1, with unresolved D. Trimming shortened V by 2 bases and J by 3 bases, and 8 bases separated the two germline ends. CDR1 and CDR2 (germline): SGDLS, YYNGEE. The CDR3 contains 13 residues. CDR3 in amino acids: CASSVLEDTEAFF. CDR3 bases: TGTGCCAGCAGCGTTCTCGAGGACACTGAAGCTTTCTTT.

This clone has a handful of counts. J is TRBJ2-1 and V is TRBV7-9; D is unclear. This CDR3 is 14 amino acids long. From germline, CDR1 is SEHNR and CDR2 FQNEAQ (reference sequence). V was clipped by 8 bases and J by 7 bases, with 18 bases between them. CDR3 residues: CASRGGLLWNEQFF. As DNA, the CDR3 is TGTGCCAGCCGCGGCGGCCTGCTGTGGAATGAGCAGTTCTTC.